The T cell receptor beta chain described here comes from a study of T cell responses to AZD1222 COVID-19 vaccine. Worth noting for this clone: Its antigen remains unidentified.

The assay was immunoSEQ multiplex PCR, and TCRdb's table has in-frame clones only and misses some. The repertoire holds some 40,000 clones, with about 90% as singletons. Study results and caveats: Spike-specific TCR breadth rose after two AZD1222 doses, and depth rose as well.

This sequence originates from an adult who received the MenACWY meningococcal vaccine as a control. Sequencing used peripheral blood, obtained 28 days after the second dose of the MenACWY control vaccine.

The CDR3 DNA follows: TGTGCCACCACGAGGGGGGACTGGGGTTACGAGCAGTACTTC. Residues: CATTRGDWGYEQYF. The chain recombines TRBV11-2 with TRBJ2-7, with D perhaps given as TRBD1 or TRBD2 (6 bases each). The germline V gene encodes CDR1 SGHAT and CDR2 FQNNGV. The V end lost 10 bases, the J end lost 4 bases, and 20 bases lay between the germline ends. The CDR3 has 14 residues.